This passage covers 24 T cell receptor beta chains from one sample sequenced in a study of T-cell memory formation after mild COVID-19. Via MiXCR, TCRdb re-called the 5' RACE reads, giving one row per CDR3 protein. The sample yields around 510,000 distinct CDR3 sequences, roughly 21% seen once. What was sequenced was PBMCs or a T cell subset sorted from them (not recorded which). Receptors were obtained from an adult woman who had mild COVID-19 (a few samples of this study predate the infection). Cell type and time point are not known.

This rearrangement joins TRBV15 to TRBJ2-1, with D perhaps matching TRBD2 (5 bases). V was cut by 9 bases and J by 10 bases, with 16 bases left in between. The germline gives CDR1 LNHNV, CDR2 YYDKDF (reference sequence). The CDR3 contains 12 residues. The CDR3 DNA reads TGTGCCACAACGGGGAGAGGTGTCGAGCAGTTCTTC. It encodes CATTGRGVEQFF.

This clonotype has at least ten counts. V usage is TRBV7-9 and J usage is TRBJ1-5; D gene uncertain. V shed 1 base and J shed 5 bases, with 6 bases lying between them. Germline CDR1 is SEHNR and CDR2 is FQNEAQ (reference sequence). The CDR3 loop spans 13 amino acids. The CDR3, as DNA: TGTGCCAGCAGCTTAGAGACTTATCAGCCCCAGCATTTT. Amino acid sequence: CASSLETYQPQHF.

The rearrangement uses TRBV5-1 and TRBJ2-2; D may be TRBD2 (5 bases). With 1 base removed from V and 0 bases from J, the gap between germline ends came to 13 bases. This CDR3 region has 17 residues. In germline, CDR1 is SGHRS, CDR2 YFSETQ. CDR3 residues: CASSLFFSAANTGELFF. CDR3 nucleotides: TGCGCCAGCAGCTTGTTTTTTAGCGCCGCGAACACCGGGGAGCTGTTTTTT.

The table lists this clonotype with a few counts. The chain recombines TRBV12-3 or TRBV12-4 with TRBJ1-3, with D tentatively TRBD1 (6 bases). Trimming pared 2 bases from V and 2 bases from J, leaving 7 bases between. This CDR3 has 14 residues. CDR3 loop: CASSLRGAGNTIYF. The CDR3 coding sequence is TGTGCCAGCAGTTTAAGGGGGGCTGGAAACACCATATATTTT.

This clonotype was seen a few times. The CDR3 bases are TGCAGCGTTGAGAAAGATACGCAGTATTTT. Translated, it gives CSVEKDTQYF. The chain recombines TRBV29-1 with TRBJ2-3; D is undetermined. The CDR3 extends over 10 amino acids. Trimming removed 3 bases at V and 5 bases at J, with 3 bases between. CDR1 and CDR2 from the germline V gene are SQVTM and ANQGSEA.

This clonotype was seen a handful of times. V usage is TRBV7-8 and J usage is TRBJ2-3, with TRBD2 matching over 8 bases. The germline V gene has CDR1 SGHVS and CDR2 FQNEAQ. J was trimmed by 3 bases and V by 5 bases; bases with no gene match: 7. The CDR3 loop spans 15 amino acids. For the CDR3, the DNA is TGTGCCAGCAGCCCCTGGACTAGCCGGACAGATACGCAGTATTTT. Protein product: CASSPWTSRTDTQYF.

This clonotype appeared a few times. This chain links TRBV14 with TRBJ2-7, with 7 bases that match TRBD2. The CDR3 totals 15 residues. CDR1 and CDR2 (germline): SGHDN, FVKESK. The trim removed 1 base at V and 4 bases at J, leaving 7 bases unmatched. CDR3 amino acids: CASSQVGGSRYEQYF. The DNA of the CDR3 is TGTGCCAGCAGCCAAGTCGGGGGGAGTCGGTACGAGCAGTACTTC. The whole variable domain, filled in from reference TRBV14 and TRBJ2-7, reads EAGVTQFPSHSVIEKGQTVTLRCDPISGHDNLYWYRRVMGKEIKFLLHFVKESKQDESGMPNNRFLAERTGGTYSTLKVQPAELEDSGVYFCASSQVGGSRYEQYFGPGTRLTVT.

The chain links TRBV5-6 to TRBJ1-1, with unresolved D. V lost 3 bases, J lost 2 bases, and 11 bases lay in between. Germline CDR1 reads SGHDT; CDR2 reads YYEEEE. The CDR3 runs to 14 residues. CDR3 bases: TGTGCCAGCAGCTACGGATCTCCCAACACTGAAGCTTTCTTT. Protein sequence: CASSYGSPNTEAFF.

DNA for the CDR3: TGTGCCAGCAGCCCCCGAAAACGGCAACCGACCGGGGAGCTGTTTTTT. This sequence encodes CASSPRKRQPTGELFF. V usage is TRBV5-8 and J usage is TRBJ2-2; D not resolved. The CDR3 is 16 amino acids. Germline V gene data show CDR1 as SGHTS and CDR2 as YDEGEE. The V end lost 4 bases, the J end lost 5 bases, and 18 bases lay between the germline ends. Full variable domain (rest looked up from reference TRBV5-8 and TRBJ2-2): EAGVTQSPTHLIKTRGQQATLRCSPISGHTSVYWYQQALGLGLQFLLWYDEGEERNRGNFPPRFSGRQFPNYSSELNVNALELEDSALYLCASSPRKRQPTGELFFGEGSRLTVL.

This clonotype has just a few counts. V usage is TRBV3-1 and J usage is TRBJ1-2; D remains unclear. The ends were cut back, 6 bases at V and 1 base at J, with 0 bases in the middle. CDR3 length equals 10 residues. Germline lookup yields CDR1 LGHDT and CDR2 YNNKEL (reference sequence). This CDR3 is CASSNYGYTF. Written as DNA, the CDR3 is TGTGCCAGCAGTAACTATGGCTACACCTTC.

This clonotype was counted once. Written as DNA, the CDR3 is TGCGCCAGCAGCCCCGCGAGCGGAGCCTATGGCTACACCTTC. Amino acids: CASSPASGAYGYTF. The V gene is TRBV5-1, the J gene TRBJ1-2; no reliable D call. CDR1 is SGHRS, CDR2 YFSETQ, per germline. CDR3 size: 14 residues. Between the trimmed V and J ends, which lost 4 bases and 4 bases, there was a span of 14 bases.

Comments on this clonotype: Because the CDR3 is missing its conserved closing phenylalanine or tryptophan, this is likely a read error. The chain links TRBV12-3 or TRBV12-4 to TRBJ2-1, with TRBD2 identical over 8 bases. CDR3 length equals 15 residues. V lost 7 bases and J lost 0; bases outside the gene matches: 5. The CDR3 loop is CASILSGSSYNEQFL. The CDR3 nucleotides read TGTGCCAGCATCTTGAGCGGGAGCTCCTACAATGAGCAGTTCTTA.

This clonotype came up a few times. The chain carries TRBV12-3 or TRBV12-4 and TRBJ2-5; 10 nucleotides match TRBD2. V lost 3 bases, J lost 8 bases, and 12 bases stayed unmatched. This CDR3 spans 16 amino acids. In DNA form, the CDR3 reads TGTGCCAGCAGTTTTCGGCCGCTAGCGGGGGAAAGAACCCAGTACTTC. This gives the protein CASSFRPLAGERTQYF.

This chain links TRBV5-1 with TRBJ2-7, with no clear D. Germline CDR1 and CDR2: SGHRS and YFSETQ. The CDR3 length is 14 residues. With 0 bases removed from V and 2 bases from J, the gap between germline ends came to 9 bases. The CDR3 region is CASSLVANPYEQYF. In DNA form, the CDR3 reads TGCGCCAGCAGCTTGGTGGCAAACCCCTACGAGCAGTACTTC.

The sample holds a few counts of this clonotype. The chain employs TRBV5-5 and TRBJ1-2, with 12 bases that match TRBD1. Losses at the gene ends were 4 bases for V and 7 bases for J; bases not matched to a gene: 2. This CDR3 comprises 13 residues. Germline assignment: CDR1 SGHKS and CDR2 YYEKEE (reference sequence). The CDR3 region has the DNA TGTGCCAGCAGCCTGGGACAGGGGGCTGGCTACACCTTC. It yields the protein CASSLGQGAGYTF. The whole variable domain, remainder taken from reference TRBV5-5 and TRBJ1-2, is DAGVTQSPTHLIKTRGQQVTLRCSPISGHKSVSWYQQVLGQGPQFIFQYYEKEERGRGNFPDRFSARQFPNYSSELNVNALLLGDSALYLCASSLGQGAGYTFGSGTRLTVV.

V usage is TRBV20-1 and J usage is TRBJ2-7; TRBD2 aligns across 14 bases. The V and J ends lost 1 base and 3 bases, in that order; junction bases with no gene match: 2. The CDR3 has 15 amino acids. The germline V gene has CDR1 DFQATT and CDR2 SNEGSKA (reference sequence). In nucleotides, the CDR3 is TGCAGTGCTAGAGTGGGACTAGCGGGAGTCTACGAGCAGTACTTC. Protein product: CSARVGLAGVYEQYF.

V is TRBV7-2 and J is TRBJ2-1; 7 nucleotides align to TRBD2. CDR3 length: 15 amino acids. Germline V gene data show CDR1 as SGHTA and CDR2 as FQGNSA. Germline trimming cut 7 bases from V and 9 bases from J; bases unmatched to any gene: 15. The CDR3 reads CASIPWAGVGGEQFF. The DNA of the CDR3 is TGTGCCAGCATCCCTTGGGCGGGGGTAGGTGGTGAGCAGTTCTTC.

This clonotype was observed a few times. V is TRBV7-8 and J is TRBJ2-1, with D unresolved. Deletions cut 2 bases from V and 8 bases from J, with 13 bases between. Germline CDR1 reads SGHVS; CDR2 reads FQNEAQ. CDR3 length: 14 residues. DNA of the CDR3: TGTGCCAGCAGCTTAACCCACGCTCGAGATGAGCAGTTCTTC. It codes for CASSLTHARDEQFF.

The J gene is TRBJ2-6, the V gene TRBV20-1, with D tentatively TRBD2 (5 bases). The CDR3 contains 16 residues. V shed 3 bases and J shed 4 bases, with 16 bases lying between them. The germline gives CDR1 DFQATT, CDR2 SNEGSKA (reference sequence). CDR3 residues: CSASIWESSGANVLTF. CDR3 in DNA: TGCAGTGCTAGTATTTGGGAGTCGTCGGGGGCCAACGTCCTGACTTTC.

This clonotype was found many times. The rearrangement uses TRBV12-5 and TRBJ2-5; weak D call: TRBD1 (6 bases). V lost 1 base, J lost 4 bases, and 19 bases lay in between. Germline assignment: CDR1 LGHNT and CDR2 FRNRAP. The length of the CDR3 is 17 residues. The CDR3 nucleotides read TGTGCTAGTGGTTTGGGTTTATTGGTGGGGGCCGGAGAGACCCAGTACTTC. Its protein is CASGLGLLVGAGETQYF.

This clonotype was detected a few times. V and J are TRBV20-1 and TRBJ2-7; TRBD1 matches at 8 bases. The CDR3 loop spans 15 amino acids. The germline V gene encodes CDR1 DFQATT and CDR2 SNEGSKA (reference sequence). The J segment lost 3 bases and the V segment lost 3 bases, leaving 10 bases of the junction unmatched. The CDR3 coding sequence is TGCAGTGCTAGCAACAGGGGGGCGAACTTCTACGAGCAGTACTTC. It translates to CSASNRGANFYEQYF.

The chain links TRBV12-5 to TRBJ1-2; the D gene is possibly TRBD1 (6 bases). Germline CDR1 reads LGHNT; CDR2 reads FRNRAP. This CDR3 comprises 13 residues. The ends were cut back, 6 bases at V and 3 bases at J, with 11 bases in the middle. In DNA form, the CDR3 reads TGTGCTAGTGGCCCAACAGGGCACTATGGCTACACCTTC. Translation: CASGPTGHYGYTF.

This clonotype has more than one count but fewer than ten. The V call is TRBV20-1, the J call TRBJ1-1, with a weak D call TRBD1 (5 bases). Germline assignment: CDR1 DFQATT and CDR2 SNEGSKA (reference sequence). Trimming removed 1 base from V and 3 bases from J, with 12 bases in between. The CDR3 is 14 residues long. This CDR3 is CSARVPLGDTEAFF. DNA of the CDR3: TGCAGTGCTAGAGTACCCCTAGGGGACACTGAAGCTTTCTTT.

The chain uses TRBV6-1 and TRBJ1-5; the D is unclear. Germline V CDR1 and CDR2: MNHNS, SASEGT. V lost 7 bases and J 0 bases, leaving 10 bases between the germline ends. This CDR3 is built from 14 residues. The chain's CDR3 is CASTAGNSNQPQHF. The CDR3 DNA is TGTGCCAGCACCGCGGGAAATAGCAATCAGCCCCAGCATTTT.